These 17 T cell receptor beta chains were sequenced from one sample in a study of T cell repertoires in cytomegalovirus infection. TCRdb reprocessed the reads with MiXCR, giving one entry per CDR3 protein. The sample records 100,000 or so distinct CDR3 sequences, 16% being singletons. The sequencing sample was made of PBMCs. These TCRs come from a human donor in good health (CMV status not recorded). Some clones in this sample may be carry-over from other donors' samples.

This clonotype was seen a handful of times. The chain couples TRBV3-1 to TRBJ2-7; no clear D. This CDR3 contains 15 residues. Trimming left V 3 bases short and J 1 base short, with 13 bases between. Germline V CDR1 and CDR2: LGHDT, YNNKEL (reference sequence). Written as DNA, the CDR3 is TGTGCCAGCAGCCAGTCTAGGCAACCTTCCTACGAGCAGTACTTC. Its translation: CASSQSRQPSYEQYF.

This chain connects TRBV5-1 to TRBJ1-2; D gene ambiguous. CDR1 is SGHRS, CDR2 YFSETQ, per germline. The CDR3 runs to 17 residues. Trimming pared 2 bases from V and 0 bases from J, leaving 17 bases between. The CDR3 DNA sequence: TGCGCCAGCAGCTTAAGTGGCCGCCTCCCCACTAACTATGGCTACACCTTC. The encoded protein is CASSLSGRLPTNYGYTF.

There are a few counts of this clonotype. This CDR3 is CASSIGRLSYNEQFF. The CDR3 bases are TGTGCCAGTAGTATTGGGCGTCTCTCCTACAATGAGCAGTTCTTC. The chain recombines TRBV19 with TRBJ2-1; D gene ambiguous. With 3 bases removed from V and 0 bases from J, the gap between germline ends came to 9 bases. The germline V gene encodes CDR1 LNHDA and CDR2 SQIVND (reference sequence). The CDR3 is made up of 15 amino acids.

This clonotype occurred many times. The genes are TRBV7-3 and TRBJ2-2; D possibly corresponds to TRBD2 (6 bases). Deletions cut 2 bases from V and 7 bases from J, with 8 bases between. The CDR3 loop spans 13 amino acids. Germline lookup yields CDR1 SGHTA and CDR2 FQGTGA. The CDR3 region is CASSLSGDGELFF. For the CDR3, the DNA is TGTGCCAGCAGCTTATCGGGGGACGGGGAGCTGTTTTTT.

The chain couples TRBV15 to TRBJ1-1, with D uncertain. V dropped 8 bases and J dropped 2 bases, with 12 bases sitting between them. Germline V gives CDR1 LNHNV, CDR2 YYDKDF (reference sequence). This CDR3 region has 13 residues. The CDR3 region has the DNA TGTGCCACCGGCCCCAACCAAAACACTGAAGCTTTCTTT. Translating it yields CATGPNQNTEAFF.

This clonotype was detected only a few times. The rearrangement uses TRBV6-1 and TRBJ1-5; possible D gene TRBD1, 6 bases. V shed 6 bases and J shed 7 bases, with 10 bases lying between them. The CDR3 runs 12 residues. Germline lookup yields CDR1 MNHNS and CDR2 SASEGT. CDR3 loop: CASRGAKQPQHF. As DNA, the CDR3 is TGTGCCAGCAGGGGGGCAAAGCAGCCCCAGCATTTT.

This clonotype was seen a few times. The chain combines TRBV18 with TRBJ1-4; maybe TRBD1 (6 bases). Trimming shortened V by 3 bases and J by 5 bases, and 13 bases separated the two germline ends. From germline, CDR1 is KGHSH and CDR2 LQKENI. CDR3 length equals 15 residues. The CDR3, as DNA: TGTGCCAGCTCACCCCCGGACAGTCGAAATGAAAAACTGTTTTTT. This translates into CASSPPDSRNEKLFF.

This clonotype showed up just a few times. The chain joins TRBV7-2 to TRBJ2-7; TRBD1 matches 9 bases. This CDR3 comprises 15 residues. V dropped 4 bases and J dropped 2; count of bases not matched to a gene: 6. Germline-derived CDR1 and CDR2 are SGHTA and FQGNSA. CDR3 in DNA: TGTGCCAGCAGCTCCGACGGGACAGGGACCTACGAGCAGTACTTC. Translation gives CASSSDGTGTYEQYF.

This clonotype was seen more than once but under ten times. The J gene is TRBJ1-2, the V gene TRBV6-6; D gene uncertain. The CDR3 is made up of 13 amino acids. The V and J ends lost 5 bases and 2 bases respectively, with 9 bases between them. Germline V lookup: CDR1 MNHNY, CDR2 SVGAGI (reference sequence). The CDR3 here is CASSPQINYGYTF. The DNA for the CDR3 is TGTGCCAGCAGTCCACAGATAAACTATGGCTACACCTTC.

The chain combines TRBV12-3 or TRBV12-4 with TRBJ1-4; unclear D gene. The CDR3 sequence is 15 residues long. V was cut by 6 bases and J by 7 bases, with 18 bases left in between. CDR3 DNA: TGTGCCAGCAGCGCGGACTACCTGGCTGGTGAAAAACTGTTTTTT. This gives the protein CASSADYLAGEKLFF.

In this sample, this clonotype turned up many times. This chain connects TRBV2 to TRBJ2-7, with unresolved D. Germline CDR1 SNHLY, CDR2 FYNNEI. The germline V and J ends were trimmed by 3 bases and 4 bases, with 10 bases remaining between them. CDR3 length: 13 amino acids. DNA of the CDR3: TGTGCCAGCAGTGATATTGGCGCTTACGAGCAGTACTTC. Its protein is CASSDIGAYEQYF.

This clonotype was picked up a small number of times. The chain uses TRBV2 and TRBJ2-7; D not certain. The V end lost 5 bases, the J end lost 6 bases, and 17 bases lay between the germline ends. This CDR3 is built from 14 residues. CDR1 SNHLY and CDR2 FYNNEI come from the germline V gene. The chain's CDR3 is CASSPLGVGGEQYF. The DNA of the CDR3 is TGTGCCAGCAGTCCCCTAGGCGTGGGTGGCGAGCAGTACTTC.

The CDR3 spells CASSLGTGGNSNQPQHF. The CDR3 DNA reads TGTGCCAGCAGCCTCGGGACAGGGGGTAATAGCAATCAGCCCCAGCATTTT. This chain connects TRBV5-8 to TRBJ1-5; the match to TRBD1 covers 11 bases. Trimming took 4 bases from V and 0 from J; bases not matched to a gene: 6. The CDR3 spans 17 residues. Germline CDR1 reads SGHTS; CDR2 reads YDEGEE. Full variable domain (remainder filled in from reference TRBV5-8 and TRBJ1-5): EAGVTQSPTHLIKTRGQQATLRCSPISGHTSVYWYQQALGLGLQFLLWYDEGEERNRGNFPPRFSGRQFPNYSSELNVNALELEDSALYLCASSLGTGGNSNQPQHFGDGTRLSIL.

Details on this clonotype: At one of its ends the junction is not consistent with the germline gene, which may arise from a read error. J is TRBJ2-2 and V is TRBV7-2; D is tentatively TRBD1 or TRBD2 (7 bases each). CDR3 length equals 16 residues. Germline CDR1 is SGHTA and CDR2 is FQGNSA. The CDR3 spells CASSLYVTGRSGALFF. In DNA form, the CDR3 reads TGTGCCAGCAGCTTATACGTGACAGGGCGAAGCGGGGCGCTGTTTTTT. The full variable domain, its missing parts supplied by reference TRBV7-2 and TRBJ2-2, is GAGVSQSPSNKVTEKGKDVELRCDPISGHTALYWYRQSLGQGLEFLIYFQGNSAPDKSGLPSDRFSAERTGGSVSTLTIQRTQQEDSAVYLCASSLYVTGRSGALFFGEGSRLTVL.

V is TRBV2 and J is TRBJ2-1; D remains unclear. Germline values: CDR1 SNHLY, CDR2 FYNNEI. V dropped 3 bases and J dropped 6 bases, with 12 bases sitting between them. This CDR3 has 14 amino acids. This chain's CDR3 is CASSDYVVGNEQFF. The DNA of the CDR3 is TGTGCCAGCAGTGACTACGTGGTCGGCAATGAGCAGTTCTTC.

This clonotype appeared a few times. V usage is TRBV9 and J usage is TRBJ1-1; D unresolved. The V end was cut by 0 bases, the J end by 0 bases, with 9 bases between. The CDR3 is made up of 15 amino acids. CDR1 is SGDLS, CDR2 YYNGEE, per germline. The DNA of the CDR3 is TGTGCCAGCAGCGTAGGGGCAGCTATGAACACTGAAGCTTTCTTT. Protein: CASSVGAAMNTEAFF.

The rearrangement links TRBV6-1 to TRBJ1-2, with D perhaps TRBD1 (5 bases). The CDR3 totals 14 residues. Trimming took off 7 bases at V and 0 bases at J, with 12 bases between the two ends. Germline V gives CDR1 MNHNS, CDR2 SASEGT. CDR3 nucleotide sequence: TGTGCCAGCAAGTGGGACGGACCTAACTATGGCTACACCTTC. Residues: CASKWDGPNYGYTF.